The TCR beta chain under discussion was sequenced for a study of blood T cell repertoires in COVID-19. Study summary: Researchers got acute and convalescent COVID-19 samples from the United States, Italy and Spain. PBMCs, B-cell-depleted T cells, or T cells were the source of the cDNA or gDNA that made up the material.

The CDR3 extends over 17 amino acids. The germline V and J ends were trimmed by 0 bases and 0 bases, with 9 bases remaining between them. Per the germline V gene, CDR1 is LGHNA and CDR2 is YNFKEQ. Authors' data handling: Reference gene primer amplification gave nucleated cell count estimates. The table came from immunoSEQ multiplex PCR; TCRdb's copy has only in-frame clones and leaves some out. V and J calls and clone size are as listed in that table; D and trimming were resolved from the DNA. The sample lists about 58,000 clones; roughly 89% were seen once. This TCR derives from a man in his sixties with active COVID-19. V usage is TRBV4-2 and J usage is TRBJ1-6; D gene uncertain. The sequencing sample was made of peripheral blood. The CDR3 loop reads CASSQDFASSYNSPLHF. The CDR3 DNA reads as TGTGCCAGCAGCCAAGATTTCGCGAGCTCCTATAATTCACCCCTCCACTTT.